This T cell receptor (beta chain) was retrieved from a study of blood T cell repertoires in COVID-19 (dated by TCRdb to about 2020). Some background on the complete study: The collaborator samples originated in the United States, Italy and Spain and spanned the acute and convalescent phases of COVID-19. The prospective study material was composed of cDNA or gDNA derived from T cells, B-cell-depleted T cells, or PBMCs. Subjects who had been exposed to COVID-19, were actively infected with it, or had recovered from it provided the deeply sampled blood TCRbeta repertoires that made up the dataset. A de-identified subject ID, COVID-19 status, age in years and sex were almost always included in the sample metadata. The repertoires were released in a freely available public database intended as a resource for research on the immune response to SARS-CoV-2. Samples were obtained from the ongoing ImmuneRACE study (first 160 participants) and from some 1,200 subjects provided by 6 global collaborators. Where available, HLA class I and class II types were obtained from metadata supplied by the sample provider rather than from assay-based typing. The investigation overall reported the following: How much clinical and demographic metadata was included differed by source and by participant, and the metadata was provided uncurated.

CDR1 is given as SGHVS and CDR2 as FQNEAQ, both from the germline V gene. V loses 0 bases of germline sequence and J loses 7 bases, and the interval between the two ends is 15 bases. From its cysteine to its phenylalanine, the CDR3 spans 15 amino acids. Only CDR3 DNA is held: 45 bases, read in frame from base 1. TCRbeta CDR3 regions were amplified from genomic DNA by means of the immunoSEQ Assay, a bias-controlled multiplex PCR. For the original study's pipeline: Nucleated cell counts per sample were estimated from amplification of reference gene primers within the assay. To quantify the absolute abundance of each unique TCRbeta CDR3 rearrangement, sequence reads were collapsed and filtered. Productive Simpson clonality was computed per sample as the square root of Simpson's diversity index over productive rearrangements. Entries here come from immuneACCESS through TCRdb and include only in-frame sequences with V and J called. Some clones fail to appear in such tables; in the studies checked, an unresolved V gene covers under half of the shortfall, and the cause of the remainder is unknown. V and J calls and clone size are as listed in that table; D and trimming were resolved from the DNA. The sample has approximately 100,000 clones on record, around 85% of them singletons. The top ten clonotypes cover 1.5% to 2% of the sample.

Collaborating institutions collected whole blood in K2EDTA tubes following their own protocols. For TCRbeta analysis, collaborators shipped samples as frozen whole blood, isolated PBMCs, or DNA extracted from either of those sample types. A word on this clone: It has no known antigen specificity. There are no base qualities to consult, and no much larger clone falls within one base.

This sequence was found in an older woman with active or convalescent COVID-19. The sample taken for sequencing was peripheral blood. This receptor chain uses TRBV7-8 and TRBJ2-5; the D region possibly corresponds to TRBD2 (5 bases align). CDR3 reads: CASSLASGDPGTQYF. The nucleotides read TGTGCCAGCAGCTTAGCGAGCGGAGACCCAGGGACCCAGTACTTC.